A selection of T cell receptor beta chains follows, all from one sample in a study of T cells in Graves' hyperthyroidism and ophthalmopathy. TCRdb itself ran the multiplex PCR reads through MiXCR, one entry per CDR3 protein. The sample has fewer than 400,000 distinct CDR3 sequences, 20% to 25% seen once. Sequenced: blood. The receptors shown here come from a man in his fifties or sixties with Graves' hyperthyroidism. The CDR3 runs from the conserved cysteine through the conserved F or W. D genes are given only for firm matches. The size of a clone is reported for some rows only, either as once, few or many, or as a class for expanded clones.

CDR3 DNA	CDR3 protein	clone size	D gene	V gene	J gene
TGCGCCAGCAGCCCGGACAGGGGGGGCGAAAAACTGTTTTTT	CASSPDRGGEKLFF	few	TRBD1	TRBV5-1	TRBJ1-4
TGTGCCAGCAGCCGACTCTCTGGAAACACCATATATTTT	CASSRLSGNTIYF	.	.	TRBV14	TRBJ1-3
TGTGCCAGCAGTAAGGGTCCCCCTATCGACACTGAAGCTTTCTTT	CASSKGPPIDTEAFF	many	.	TRBV6-1	TRBJ1-1
TGTGCCATCAGCCTCGACCTTGGAGTAGGCCATGAGCAGTTCTTC	CAISLDLGVGHEQFF	few	.	TRBV10-3	TRBJ2-1
TGTGCCAGCAATCCAGCCGGGGGACAGGCACAAGAGACCCAGTACTTC	CASNPAGGQAQETQYF	.	TRBD1	TRBV27	TRBJ2-5
TGTGCCAGCAGCCATTTGGGTTCCTACAATGAGCAGTTCTTC	CASSHLGSYNEQFF	many	.	TRBV3-1	TRBJ2-1
TGTGCCAGCAGTCCCACGGGACAAAATTGGGAGACCCAGTACTTC	CASSPTGQNWETQYF	.	.	TRBV27	TRBJ2-5
TGTGCCACCTCCGCCGAGGGGAAGACAGATACGCAGTATTTT	CATSAEGKTDTQYF	many	.	TRBV28	TRBJ2-3
TGTGCCAGCAGTTCCACAGGGTCGGGTCAGCCCCAGCATTTT	CASSSTGSGQPQHF	many	.	TRBV28	TRBJ1-5
TGTGCCAGCAGCCGAGGGGACTTTAGTTACAATGAGCAGTTCTTC	CASSRGDFSYNEQFF	.	.	TRBV7-8	TRBJ2-1
TGTGCCAGCAGCCTACATCCCAGCACTGAAGCTTTCTTT	CASSLHPSTEAFF	.	.	TRBV7-2	TRBJ1-1
TGTGCCAGCAGCCCTTACGGGGGTTTGGACCACTCCTACGAGCAGTACTTC	CASSPYGGLDHSYEQYF	many	.	TRBV11-2	TRBJ2-7
TGTGCCAGCAGCGTAGGGGGTAGCGGGAGTGAAGAGACCCAGTACTTC	CASSVGGSGSEETQYF	.	TRBD2	TRBV9	TRBJ2-5
TGTGCCAGCAGTGCCCCGGACAGGGTCACTGAAGCTTTCTTT	CASSAPDRVTEAFF	many	TRBD1	TRBV27	TRBJ1-1
TGTGCCAGCAGCTGGGGTGGGCTAGCGGGAGTCCCCGAAGATACGCAGTATTTT	CASSWGGLAGVPEDTQYF	many	TRBD2	TRBV11-3	TRBJ2-3
TGTGCCAGCAGAAGGACTAGCGGGAGCTCCTACAATGAGCAGTTCTTC	CASRRTSGSSYNEQFF	many	TRBD2	TRBV7-2	TRBJ2-1
TGTGCTAGTGCTGCGGACTTCTCGTTCTCCTACGAGCGGTACTTC	CASAADFSFSYERYF	.	.	TRBV12-5	TRBJ2-7
TGTGCCAGCAGCCCTTCTAGCGGGGAAAACTACAATGAGCAGTTCTTC	CASSPSSGENYNEQFF	.	TRBD2	TRBV5-6	TRBJ2-1
TGTGCCAGCAGTTCGCTTCGGGACAGGGGATCGAATGAGCAGTTCTTC	CASSSLRDRGSNEQFF	many	TRBD1	TRBV28	TRBJ2-1
TGTGCCAGCACATCTAGCAGGAGCACAGATACGCAGTATTTT	CASTSSRSTDTQYF	many	.	TRBV2	TRBJ2-3
TGTGCCAGCAGTCCCCGGAGGTGGAGTCTTGGCTACACCTTC	CASSPRRWSLGYTF	few	.	TRBV7-3	TRBJ1-2
TGTGCCAGCAGTCTGGGACAGGGTTCCGGCTACGAGCAGTACTTC	CASSLGQGSGYEQYF	few	TRBD1	TRBV12-3/TRBV12-4	TRBJ2-7
TGTGCCAGCAGTTTATTACGTAGTGGGGCTAGCGGGGACAATGAGCAGTTCTTC	CASSLLRSGASGDNEQFF	few	TRBD2	TRBV27	TRBJ2-1
TGTGCCAGCAGCCAAGATTTGTCCCTTGGTGGCTACACCTTC	CASSQDLSLGGYTF	.	.	TRBV3-1	TRBJ1-2
TGTGCCAGCAGTTACAGGCAGTCCAATGAGCAGTTCTTC	CASSYRQSNEQFF	.	.	TRBV6-2/TRBV6-3	TRBJ2-1
TGCAGTGCTAGAGGTAGGGGAGGCGGGCAGTACTTC	CSARGRGGGQYF	many	.	TRBV20-1	TRBJ2-7
TGTGCCAGCAGCGTGGGACTAGCGGGAACCTCCTACGAGCAGTACTTC	CASSVGLAGTSYEQYF	few	TRBD2	TRBV13	TRBJ2-7
TGTGCCAGCAGTAGACTGGGAAATGAGCAGTTCTTC	CASSRLGNEQFF	.	.	TRBV6-1	TRBJ2-1
TGTGCCAGCGGCTTAGGGTGGGGCGAGAGCTCCTACGAGCAGTACTTC	CASGLGWGESSYEQYF	.	.	TRBV11-3	TRBJ2-7
TGTGCCAGCAGCTTAGGAGAGGGGTACAATGAGCAGTTCTTC	CASSLGEGYNEQFF	many	.	TRBV11-3	TRBJ2-1
TGTGCCTGGACCCGGGGGTTGACAGATACGCAGTATTTT	CAWTRGLTDTQYF	.	.	TRBV30	TRBJ2-3
TGTGCCAGCAGCCAAGATGGGGGTTCGGGGAATGAGCAGTTCTTC	CASSQDGGSGNEQFF	.	.	TRBV3-1	TRBJ2-1
TGTGCCAGCAGCGGGGGGGGGACTAGCGGTTTCAGGCAGTTCTTC	CASSGGGTSGFRQFF	few	TRBD2	TRBV5-5	TRBJ2-1
TGTGCCAGCAGCCCGATCTGGTCCCAAAGAGCTGAAGCTTTCTTT	CASSPIWSQRAEAFF	.	.	TRBV7-9	TRBJ1-1
TGTGCCAGCACCATGGGACAGAGCCCTACCTACGAGCAGTACTTC	CASTMGQSPTYEQYF	.	TRBD1	TRBV28	TRBJ2-7
TGCGCCAGCAGCTTGGTTGGAAGGACTAACTATGGCTACACCTTC	CASSLVGRTNYGYTF	.	.	TRBV5-1	TRBJ1-2
TGTGCCAGCAGCCAACCTAGCGGGACCAAAGATACGCAGTATTTT	CASSQPSGTKDTQYF	many	TRBD2	TRBV3-1	TRBJ2-3
TGTGCCGGAGGACAGGGATCGTCTGGGGCCAACGTCCTGACTTTC	CAGGQGSSGANVLTF	few	TRBD1	TRBV28	TRBJ2-6
TGTGCCAGCAGCCTTAACCGCGGGAGCTCCTACAATGAGCAGTTCTTC	CASSLNRGSSYNEQFF	many	TRBD2	TRBV2	TRBJ2-1
TGTGCCAGCAGAGTCTCGGGACTAGCAATCTACGAGCAGTACTTC	CASRVSGLAIYEQYF	.	TRBD2	TRBV27	TRBJ2-7
TGTGCCACCAGAGCTAACATGGGGGGGAGTACAGGGTCTGCTGAAGCTTTCTTT	CATRANMGGSTGSAEAFF	.	.	TRBV24-1	TRBJ1-1
TGTGCCAGCAGTGGTCAGGGGGCGAAGGGTGAAAAACTGTTTTTT	CASSGQGAKGEKLFF	.	TRBD1	TRBV2	TRBJ1-4
TGTGCCAGCAGCTTAGGCCGGGGGAATGAGCAGCTCTTC	CASSLGRGNEQLF	.	.	TRBV7-3	TRBJ2-1
TGTGCCAGCACCCCTATGGGGACTAGCCGACCCCGGACCTTTGAGACCCAGTACTTC	CASTPMGTSRPRTFETQYF	.	TRBD2	TRBV11-2	TRBJ2-5
TGTGCCATCAGCGCAGTGGGGAGCTCCTACAATGAGCAGTTCTTC	CAISAVGSSYNEQFF	once	.	TRBV10-3	TRBJ2-1
TGCAGCGTTTGTGAGGGCGGGCAATCGGGGCAGCCCCAGCATTTT	CSVCEGGQSGQPQHF	.	.	TRBV29-1	TRBJ1-5
TGTGCCAGCAGTGAACGGTACGAGCAGTACTTC	CASSERYEQYF	many	.	TRBV2	TRBJ2-7
TGTGCCAGCAGCTTTGTTTCTAAGTACGAGCAGTACTTC	CASSFVSKYEQYF	many	.	TRBV7-8	TRBJ2-7